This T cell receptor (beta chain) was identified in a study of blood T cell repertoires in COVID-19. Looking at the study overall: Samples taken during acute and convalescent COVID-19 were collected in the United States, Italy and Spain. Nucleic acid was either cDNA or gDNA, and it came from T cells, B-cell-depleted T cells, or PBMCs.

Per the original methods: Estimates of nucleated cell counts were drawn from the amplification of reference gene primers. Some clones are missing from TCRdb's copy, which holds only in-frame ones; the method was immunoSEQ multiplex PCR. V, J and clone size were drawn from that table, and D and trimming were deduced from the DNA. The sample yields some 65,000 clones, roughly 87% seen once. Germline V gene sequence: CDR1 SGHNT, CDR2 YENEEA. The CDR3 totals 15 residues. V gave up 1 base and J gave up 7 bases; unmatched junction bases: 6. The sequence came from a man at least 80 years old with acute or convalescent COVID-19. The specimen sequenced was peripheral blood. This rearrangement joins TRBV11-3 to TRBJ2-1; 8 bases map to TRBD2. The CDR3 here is CASSLVAGGGNEQFF. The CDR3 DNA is TGTGCCAGCAGCTTAGTGGCGGGAGGAGGTAATGAGCAGTTCTTC.